The 31 T cell receptor beta chains below come from one sample, sequenced in a study of blood T cell repertoires in COVID-19. The table came from immunoSEQ multiplex PCR; TCRdb's copy has only in-frame clones and leaves some out. The table lists approximately 250,000 clones, approximately 88% of them singletons. Sequenced: PBMCs or T cells enriched from blood (not recorded which). All receptors come from a woman in her thirties or forties with acute COVID-19.

The CDR3 protein is CASSPYNGGVSNQPQHF. For the CDR3, the DNA is TGTGCCAGCTCACCATACAACGGGGGGGTTAGCAATCAGCCCCAGCATTTT. The J gene is TRBJ1-5, the V gene TRBV18; possible D gene TRBD1, 5 bases. This CDR3 contains 17 residues. Trimming removed 2 bases from V and 0 bases from J, with 14 bases in between. Germline V gene data show CDR1 as KGHSH and CDR2 as LQKENI.

The chain links TRBV7-2 to TRBJ1-4; D not resolved. CDR3 length: 15 residues. V was shortened by 3 bases and J by 0 bases, with 8 bases between the two germline ends. Germline V lookup: CDR1 SGHTA, CDR2 FQGNSA. The CDR3 nucleotides read TGTGCCAGCAGCTTCCACAGAGCAACTAATGAAAAACTGTTTTTT. Translated: CASSFHRATNEKLFF. Supplemented by reference TRBV7-2 and TRBJ1-4, the full variable domain reads GAGVSQSPSNKVTEKGKDVELRCDPISGHTALYWYRQSLGQGLEFLIYFQGNSAPDKSGLPSDRFSAERTGGSVSTLTIQRTQQEDSAVYLCASSFHRATNEKLFFGSGTQLSVL.

This chain joins TRBV5-4 and TRBJ2-6, with 8 bases that match TRBD1. J lost 2 bases, V lost 5 bases, and 3 bases had no gene match. Germline CDR1 SGHNT, CDR2 YYREEE (reference sequence). This CDR3 has 15 residues. CDR3: CASRWTGTGANVLTF. CDR3 in DNA: TGTGCCAGCAGGTGGACAGGGACTGGGGCCAACGTCCTGACTTTC.

The rearrangement links TRBV7-3 to TRBJ2-7; 7 bases agree with TRBD1. With 4 bases clipped from V and 2 bases from J, the junction kept 8 bases outside the gene matches. Germline loops: CDR1 SGHTA, CDR2 FQGTGA. The CDR3 is made up of 15 amino acids. As DNA, the CDR3 is TGTGCCAGCAGCTCAGGGGCCGGGACAGCCTACGAGCAGTACTTC. Translated, it gives CASSSGAGTAYEQYF. Full variable domain (missing parts from reference TRBV7-3 and TRBJ2-7): GAGVSQTPSNKVTEKGKYVELRCDPISGHTALYWYRQSLGQGPEFLIYFQGTGAADDSGLPNDRFFAVRPEGSVSTLKIQRTERGDSAVYLCASSSGAGTAYEQYFGPGTRLTVT.

J is TRBJ1-3 and V is TRBV19; D uncertain. Trimming took 0 bases from V and 0 from J, leaving 3 bases between them. The length of the CDR3 is 14 residues. CDR1 is LNHDA, CDR2 SQIVND, per germline (reference sequence). The CDR3 loop is CASSIDYSGNTIYF. In DNA, the CDR3 is TGTGCCAGTAGTATAGATTACTCTGGAAACACCATATATTTT. Full variable domain (rest looked up from reference TRBV19 and TRBJ1-3): DGGITQSPKYLFRKEGQNVTLSCEQNLNHDAMYWYRQDPGQGLRLIYYSQIVNDFQKGDIAEGYSVSREKKESFPLTVTSAQKNPTAFYLCASSIDYSGNTIYFGEGSWLTVV.

The genes are TRBV28 and TRBJ2-2; 7 bases line up with TRBD2. The CDR3 extends over 13 amino acids. V lost 6 bases, J lost 7 bases, and 5 bases stayed unmatched. Germline V CDR1 and CDR2: MDHEN, SYDVKM. CDR3 DNA: TGTGCCAGCAGGGTCGGACTAGACGGGGAGCTGTTTTTT. As protein: CASRVGLDGELFF.

V gene TRBV9 combines with J gene TRBJ2-7; 10 bases are shared with TRBD2. CDR1 SGDLS and CDR2 YYNGEE come from the germline V gene. The CDR3 length is 23 residues. Trimming removed 0 bases from V and 0 bases from J; junction bases left unmatched: 24. CDR3 in DNA: TGTGCCAGCAGCGTAGTTGTGCCCCAACCAAGCTCTAGCGGGAGCGCCAGCTCCTACGAGCAGTACGTC. It is translated as CASSVVVPQPSSSGSASSYEQYV.

The rearrangement joins TRBV5-1 to TRBJ1-2, with 7 bases lining up with TRBD1. Germline V gene lookup returns CDR1 SGHRS and CDR2 YFSETQ. The junction had 7 bases not matched to a gene; V was cut back by 2 bases and J by 6 bases. The CDR3 has 14 residues. CDR3 sequence reads: CASSLAQGGDGYTF. The CDR3 DNA reads as TGCGCCAGCAGCTTAGCTCAGGGGGGCGATGGCTACACCTTC.

CDR3: CASSRTSGSGANVLTF. CDR3 nucleotide sequence: TGCGCCAGCAGCCGGACTAGCGGCTCTGGGGCCAACGTCCTGACTTTC. This chain joins TRBV4-3 and TRBJ2-6; TRBD2 aligns across 10 bases. The CDR3 is 16 amino acids. Per germline, CDR1 LGHNA and CDR2 YSLEER. V was pared by 4 bases and J by 0 bases, with 0 bases of the junction left unmatched.

This chain links TRBV19 with TRBJ1-1, with TRBD1 matching over 8 bases. V was clipped by 2 bases and J by 0 bases; unmatched bases: 2. Germline V CDR1 and CDR2: LNHDA, SQIVND (reference sequence). CDR3 length equals 15 residues. CDR3 sequence reads: CASSIRQGMNTEAFF. In DNA form, the CDR3 reads TGTGCCAGTAGTATAAGACAGGGGATGAACACTGAAGCTTTCTTT.

This clone was seen a handful of times. The V gene is TRBV12-3 or TRBV12-4, the J gene TRBJ1-1; a weak D match, TRBD1 (5 bases). CDR3 length equals 13 residues. Trimming cost V 5 bases and J 4 bases, with 11 bases left between them. This CDR3 reads CASSPQGFTEAFF. CDR3 nucleotide sequence: TGTGCCAGCAGTCCTCAGGGATTCACTGAAGCTTTCTTT.

The V call is TRBV11-3, the J call TRBJ1-2; D perhaps matches TRBD1 (6 bases). V lost 0 bases to trimming and J lost 8 bases, with 13 bases between them. Per the germline V gene, CDR1 is SGHNT and CDR2 is YENEEA. The CDR3 extends over 14 amino acids. CDR3 DNA sequence: TGTGCCAGCAGCTTAGACCCAGGGGTTTCCGGCTACACCTTC. This sequence encodes CASSLDPGVSGYTF.

CDR3 residues: CASSSTGPPLTYEQYF. The CDR3 DNA reads as TGTGCCAGCTCGTCAACAGGGCCACCATTAACCTACGAGCAGTACTTC. The chain recombines TRBV18 with TRBJ2-7; D is possibly TRBD1 (6 bases). This CDR3 is built from 16 residues. V was clipped by 6 bases and J by 2 bases, with 20 bases between them. CDR1 and CDR2 (germline): KGHSH, LQKENI.

The V call is TRBV11-3, the J call TRBJ1-4; the match to TRBD1 covers 9 bases. Germline CDR1 SGHNT, CDR2 YENEEA. The CDR3 has 16 amino acids. The V gene end was trimmed by 0 bases and the J gene end by 5 bases; junction bases not matched to a gene: 4. CDR3 in amino acids: CASSLEAGQGNEKLFF. The CDR3 coding sequence is TGTGCCAGCAGCTTAGAGGCGGGACAGGGCAATGAAAAACTGTTTTTT.

The chain links TRBV10-2 to TRBJ2-5; D is perhaps TRBD1 (6 bases). V was trimmed by 3 bases and J by 3 bases, leaving 8 bases between them. This CDR3 spans 13 amino acids. The germline gives CDR1 WSHSY, CDR2 SAAADI. CDR3 nucleotides: TGCGCCAGCAGTGATCAGGGGAAAGAGACCCAGTACTTC. Residues: CASSDQGKETQYF.

The chain joins TRBV18 to TRBJ1-4; D gene ambiguous. CDR3 size: 15 residues. CDR1 is KGHSH and CDR2 is LQKENI in the germline V gene. V lost 2 bases, J lost 5 bases, and 12 bases lay in between. In DNA, the CDR3 is TGTGCCAGCTCACCATCGCGGGAAGGGAATGAAAAACTGTTTTTT. It yields the protein CASSPSREGNEKLFF.

This chain joins TRBV12-5 and TRBJ2-2, with TRBD2 matching 9 bases. The V gene end was trimmed by 0 bases and the J gene end by 7 bases; junction bases not matched to a gene: 12. The CDR3 length is 18 residues. Germline values: CDR1 LGHNT, CDR2 FRNRAP. The DNA of the CDR3 is TGTGCTAGTGGTTTGGTACGTAGCGGGAGAGAAGTAATCGGGGAGCTGTTTTTT. Protein: CASGLVRSGREVIGELFF.

The V and J genes are TRBV7-8 and TRBJ1-6; D unclear. Germline assignment: CDR1 SGHVS and CDR2 FQNEAQ. V lost 4 bases to trimming and J lost 6 bases, with 10 bases between them. The CDR3 length is 14 residues. CDR3 amino acids: CASSSRVSNSPLHF. CDR3 DNA sequence: TGTGCCAGCAGCTCCCGGGTTTCTAATTCACCCCTCCACTTT.

This rearrangement joins TRBV24-1 to TRBJ2-3; 9 bases line up with TRBD2. The germline V gene encodes CDR1 KGHDR and CDR2 SFDVKD. The V and J ends lost 3 bases and 7 bases, in that order; junction bases with no gene match: 13. CDR3 size: 17 residues. CDR3 sequence reads: CATSDPRTAGGPHTQYF. CDR3 bases: TGTGCCACCAGTGATCCCAGGACGGCGGGAGGGCCCCATACGCAGTATTTT.

This chain joins TRBV18 and TRBJ2-1, with D perhaps matching TRBD1 (5 bases). Looked up from germline, CDR1 is KGHSH and CDR2 is LQKENI. The V gene lost 3 bases and the J gene lost 9 bases, with 18 bases spanning the gap. CDR3 length: 15 residues. CDR3 region: CASSPLEQGVGEQFF. For the CDR3, the DNA is TGTGCCAGCTCACCCCTCGAGCAGGGTGTTGGTGAGCAGTTCTTC.

The rearrangement uses TRBV30 and TRBJ1-2, with D perhaps TRBD1 (6 bases). V lost 3 bases to trimming and J lost 2 bases, with 19 bases between them. This CDR3 region has 16 residues. Germline V gene sequence: CDR1 GTSNPN, CDR2 SVGIG (reference sequence). The CDR3 DNA reads TGTGCCTGGAGGGTACCGGGACACTCCGGGAACTATGGCTACACCTTC. Encoded protein: CAWRVPGHSGNYGYTF.

In its sample, this clone was seen a few times. The J gene is TRBJ2-7, the V gene TRBV19; maybe TRBD2 (5 bases). This CDR3 has 14 residues. With 7 bases removed from V and 0 bases from J, the gap between germline ends came to 13 bases. The germline gives CDR1 LNHDA, CDR2 SQIVND (reference sequence). The CDR3 bases are TGTGCCAGTAACCGGGGATACGGCTCCTACGAGCAGTACTTC. This gives the protein CASNRGYGSYEQYF.

The chain employs TRBV7-8 and TRBJ1-2; no clear D gene. Trimming took 3 bases from V and 6 from J, leaving 14 bases between them. Germline V CDR1 and CDR2: SGHVS, FQNEAQ. This CDR3 spans 14 amino acids. CDR3 nucleotides: TGTGCCAGCAGCTTCCTCTTAGGAGGTCATGGCTACACCTTC. Translating it yields CASSFLLGGHGYTF.

This clone was detected a few times. This sequence joins TRBV5-1 and TRBJ2-7, with 7 bases matching TRBD2. This CDR3 has 14 amino acids. Germline lookup yields CDR1 SGHRS and CDR2 YFSETQ. J was trimmed by 6 bases and V by 4 bases; bases with no gene match: 10. The CDR3 is CASSRLASGVEQYF. The CDR3 DNA reads TGCGCCAGCAGCCGACTAGCCTCTGGGGTCGAGCAGTACTTC.

The rearrangement uses TRBV2 and TRBJ2-5; D is perhaps TRBD2 (5 bases). CDR1 SNHLY and CDR2 FYNNEI come from the germline V gene. The CDR3 has 13 amino acids. The germline V and J ends were trimmed by 7 bases and 4 bases, with 13 bases remaining between them. Here the CDR3 DNA reads TGTGCCAGCACAGTTAACGGGATAGAGACCCAGTACTTC. It is translated as CASTVNGIETQYF. The full variable domain, rest sourced from reference TRBV2 and TRBJ2-5, is EPEVTQTPSHQVTQMGQEVILRCVPISNHLYFYWYRQILGQKVEFLVSFYNNEISEKSEIFDDQFSVERPDGSNFTLKIRSTKLEDSAMYFCASTVNGIETQYFGPGTRLLVL.

The chain recombines TRBV7-3 with TRBJ2-1; D is perhaps TRBD2 (6 bases). Trimming took 5 bases from V and 0 from J, leaving 14 bases between them. The CDR3 is 16 amino acids. CDR1 and CDR2 from the germline V gene are SGHTA and FQGTGA. The CDR3 DNA reads TGTGCCAGCAGCCGGGACTTGTCAAGCTCCTACAATGAGCAGTTCTTC. Amino acid sequence: CASSRDLSSSYNEQFF.

This clone turned up a few times. Written as DNA, the CDR3 is TGTGCCAGCTCAAATTGGGACAGGGCCAACACCGGGGAGCTGTTTTTT. Translation: CASSNWDRANTGELFF. This chain uses TRBV18 with TRBJ2-2; 9 bases fit TRBD1. Germline assignment: CDR1 KGHSH and CDR2 LQKENI. The CDR3 loop spans 16 amino acids. With 5 bases clipped from V and 2 bases from J, the junction kept 6 bases outside the gene matches.

The chain uses TRBV25-1 and TRBJ2-1; TRBD1 aligns across 9 bases. Germline V gene lookup returns CDR1 MGHDK and CDR2 SYGVNS. With 6 bases clipped from V and 2 bases from J, the junction kept 8 bases outside the gene matches. This CDR3 has 16 amino acids. CDR3 loop: CASSDLGDRAYNEQFF. CDR3 in DNA: TGTGCCAGCAGCGACCTCGGGGACAGGGCCTACAATGAGCAGTTCTTC.

The J gene is TRBJ1-2, the V gene TRBV28; no firm D call. The CDR3 runs to 15 residues. Germline assignment: CDR1 MDHEN and CDR2 SYDVKM. Trimming shortened V by 2 bases and J by 0 bases, and 10 bases separated the two germline ends. CDR3 DNA: TGTGCCAGCAGTTTAGAGCACGGAGCTAACTATGGCTACACCTTC. This translates into CASSLEHGANYGYTF.

The J gene is TRBJ1-2, the V gene TRBV27, with TRBD1 matching 12 bases. The CDR3 contains 15 residues. The germline V gene has CDR1 MNHEY and CDR2 SMNVEV (reference sequence). Trimming removed 5 bases from V and 4 bases from J; junction bases left unmatched: 5. The CDR3 loop reads CASSAGTGGGYGYTF. The CDR3 region has the DNA TGTGCCAGCAGTGCAGGGACAGGGGGCGGCTATGGCTACACCTTC.

Only one count was recorded for this clone. V is TRBV2 and J is TRBJ1-2; D is unresolved. Trimming left V 2 bases short and J 11 bases short, with 15 bases between. CDR1 and CDR2 (germline): SNHLY, FYNNEI. The CDR3 totals 13 residues. The DNA for the CDR3 is TGTGCCAGCAGTGAAATGGTAGTCACTTATTACACCTTC. Its protein is CASSEMVVTYYTF.